This T cell receptor beta chain was sequenced during a study of early T cells in non-severe SARS-CoV-2 infection. As for the study in general: Sequencing of unsorted whole blood was done on bulk RNA, leaving chains unpaired.

Individual cDNA molecules received unique molecular identifiers. TCRdb recomputed calls from the 5' RACE reads with MiXCR, one row per CDR3 protein. Among around 84,000 distinct CDR3 sequences listed, 10% were seen once. Germline CDR1 is SGHVS and CDR2 is FQNEAQ. V lost 5 bases and J lost 1, with 15 bases in between. The CDR3 has 15 residues. The sequenced sample was whole blood, obtained at baseline. The chain combines TRBV7-8 with TRBJ2-7; D call uncertain. This clonotype was sampled from an adult who was a healthcare worker with PCR-confirmed SARS-CoV-2 infection or an uninfected control (not recorded which). CDR3 sequence (DNA): TGTGCCAGCAGCCCCGGTGGACCCGAATCCTACGAGCAGTACTTC. Translation: CASSPGGPESYEQYF.